Listed here are 12 T cell receptor beta chains from one sample, sequenced in a study of control samples from healthy donors and cancer patients. TCRdb keeps only in-frame clones here, not all; method: immunoSEQ multiplex PCR. The sample has some 120,000 clones; around 89% are singletons. The sequencing sample was made of PBMCs. The receptors here all came from a woman in her forties or fifties with colorectal cancer.

The chain couples TRBV5-4 to TRBJ1-1; possibly TRBD1 for D (6 bases). The CDR3 has 14 residues. Germline V gene lookup returns CDR1 SGHNT and CDR2 YYREEE (reference sequence). V lost 1 base and J 4 bases, leaving 11 bases between the germline ends. CDR3 coding DNA: TGTGCCAGCAGCTTGCATTCAGGGGCCACTGAAGCTTTCTTT. Protein sequence: CASSLHSGATEAFF. The complete variable domain, with remaining parts taken from reference TRBV5-4 and TRBJ1-1, reads ETGVTQSPTHLIKTRGQQVTLRCSSQSGHNTVSWYQQALGQGPQFIFQYYREEENGRGNFPPRFSGLQFPNYSSELNVNALELDDSALYLCASSLHSGATEAFFGQGTRLTVV.

V is TRBV6-1 and J is TRBJ1-3; 7 nucleotides match TRBD1. CDR1 MNHNS and CDR2 SASEGT come from the germline V gene. The V and J ends lost 3 bases and 4 bases, in that order; junction bases with no gene match: 6. This CDR3 is 15 amino acids long. CDR3 region: CASSDPTGVGNTIYF. CDR3 bases: TGTGCCAGCAGTGATCCTACAGGGGTCGGAAACACCATATATTTT.

V and J are TRBV6-1 and TRBJ1-6; maybe TRBD1 (6 bases). V gave up 2 bases and J gave up 10 bases, with 18 bases separating them. Germline V gives CDR1 MNHNS, CDR2 SASEGT. This CDR3 has 16 residues. Here the CDR3 DNA reads TGTGCCAGCAGTGAATCCACGGCAGGGGCAGGGTCACCCCTCCACTTT. Protein: CASSESTAGAGSPLHF.

V usage is TRBV9 and J usage is TRBJ2-1; D unresolved. Trimming cost V 0 bases and J 3 bases, with 10 bases left between them. CDR1 and CDR2 (germline): SGDLS, YYNGEE. This CDR3 has 15 amino acids. CDR3: CASSVGRSGYNEQFF. CDR3 sequence (DNA): TGTGCCAGCAGCGTAGGACGGTCGGGCTACAATGAGCAGTTCTTC. Using reference TRBV9 and TRBJ2-1 for the parts outside the CDR3, the full variable domain is DSGVTQTPKHLITATGQRVTLRCSPRSGDLSVYWYQQSLDQGLQFLIQYYNGEERAKGNILERFSAQQFPDLHSELNLSSLELGDSALYFCASSVGRSGYNEQFFGPGTRLTVL.

V and J are TRBV13 and TRBJ1-1; D gene uncertain. This CDR3 is 12 amino acids long. V lost 0 bases and J 8 bases, leaving 7 bases between the germline ends. Looked up from germline, CDR1 is PRHDT and CDR2 is FYEKMQ (reference sequence). The CDR3 reads CASSLGGVEAFF. CDR3 DNA: TGTGCCAGCAGCTTAGGGGGCGTAGAAGCTTTCTTT.

The chain links TRBV3-1 (or the pseudogene TRBV3-2) to TRBJ1-1, with D possibly being TRBD1 (5 bases). The CDR3 has 14 residues. Germline V gene sequence: CDR1 LGHDT, CDR2 YNNKEL (reference sequence). Between the trimmed V and J ends, which lost 6 bases and 3 bases, there was a span of 14 bases. CDR3 nucleotides: TGTGCCAGCAGTCACTACCAGGGAGACACTGAAGCTTTCTTT. As protein: CASSHYQGDTEAFF.

This chain joins TRBV7-9 and TRBJ2-3; perhaps TRBD2 as D (6 bases). Trimming cost V 7 bases and J 3 bases, with 20 bases left between them. The CDR3 is 16 amino acids. Germline V gene lookup returns CDR1 SEHNR and CDR2 FQNEAQ (reference sequence). The CDR3 DNA reads as TGTGCCAGCACCCAGCGATCGGGGGAGCCGACAGATACGCAGTATTTT. Protein: CASTQRSGEPTDTQYF.

The chain couples TRBV19 to TRBJ1-2, with D possibly TRBD1 on 5 matching bases. CDR1 is LNHDA, CDR2 SQIVND, per germline (reference sequence). The CDR3 is 15 amino acids. Deletions cut 11 bases from V and 0 bases from J, with 19 bases between. CDR3: CASTGGADPNYGYTF. DNA for the CDR3: TGTGCCTCCACGGGAGGGGCAGACCCTAACTATGGCTACACCTTC. The whole variable domain, filled in from reference TRBV19 and TRBJ1-2, reads DGGITQSPKYLFRKEGQNVTLSCEQNLNHDAMYWYRQDPGQGLRLIYYSQIVNDFQKGDIAEGYSVSREKKESFPLTVTSAQKNPTAFYLCASTGGADPNYGYTFGSGTRLTVV.

This clone was recorded once. This rearrangement joins TRBV12-3 or TRBV12-4 to TRBJ1-4; D gene ambiguous. The V end lost 7 bases, the J end lost 5 bases, and 11 bases lay between the germline ends. The CDR3 has 13 residues. The CDR3 sequence: CASTPSGNEKLFF. CDR3 DNA sequence: TGTGCCAGCACCCCCAGCGGGAATGAAAAACTGTTTTTT.

The rearrangement uses TRBV11-3 and TRBJ1-1; 8 bases align to TRBD1. Germline V gene lookup returns CDR1 SGHNT and CDR2 YENEEA. The V and J ends lost 5 bases and 1 base, in that order; junction bases with no gene match: 3. The CDR3 loop spans 14 amino acids. CDR3 protein: CASSQGTGNTEAFF. CDR3 DNA sequence: TGTGCCAGCAGCCAAGGGACAGGGAACACTGAAGCTTTCTTT.

The gene calls are TRBV15 and TRBJ1-4; possible D gene TRBD1, 6 bases. With 1 base removed from V and 8 bases from J, the gap between germline ends came to 14 bases. CDR1 is LNHNV, CDR2 YYDKDF, per germline (reference sequence). CDR3 length: 15 amino acids. The CDR3 region has the DNA TGTGCCACCAGCAGAGTAGCTGGGGGCAGGGAAAAACTGTTTTTT. It yields the protein CATSRVAGGREKLFF. The whole variable domain, remainder taken from reference TRBV15 and TRBJ1-4, is DAMVIQNPRYQVTQFGKPVTLSCSQTLNHNVMYWYQQKSSQAPKLLFHYYDKDFNNEADTPDNFQSRRPNTSFCFLDIRSPGLGDTAMYLCATSRVAGGREKLFFGSGTQLSVL.

This clone was seen a single time. The V and J genes are TRBV27 and TRBJ2-1; 7 positions match TRBD1. V trimming: 10 bases; J trimming: 0 bases; junction bases outside the gene matches: 6. The CDR3 sequence is 14 residues long. Germline V lookup: CDR1 MNHEY, CDR2 SMNVEV (reference sequence). CDR3 sequence: CATGQDSSYNEQFF. The CDR3 DNA follows: TGTGCCACCGGACAGGACAGCTCCTACAATGAGCAGTTCTTC.